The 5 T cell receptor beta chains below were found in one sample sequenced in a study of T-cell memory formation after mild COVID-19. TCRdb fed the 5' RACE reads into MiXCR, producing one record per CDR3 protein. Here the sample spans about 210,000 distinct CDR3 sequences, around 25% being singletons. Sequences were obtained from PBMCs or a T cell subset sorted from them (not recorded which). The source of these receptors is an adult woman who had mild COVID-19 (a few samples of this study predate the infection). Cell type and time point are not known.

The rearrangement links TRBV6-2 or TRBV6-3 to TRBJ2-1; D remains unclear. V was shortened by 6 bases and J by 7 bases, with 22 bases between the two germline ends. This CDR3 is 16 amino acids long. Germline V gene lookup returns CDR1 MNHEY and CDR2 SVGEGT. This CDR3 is CASSEKSTASLNEQFF. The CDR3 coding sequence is TGTGCCAGCAGCGAGAAATCGACGGCCTCCTTGAATGAGCAGTTCTTC.

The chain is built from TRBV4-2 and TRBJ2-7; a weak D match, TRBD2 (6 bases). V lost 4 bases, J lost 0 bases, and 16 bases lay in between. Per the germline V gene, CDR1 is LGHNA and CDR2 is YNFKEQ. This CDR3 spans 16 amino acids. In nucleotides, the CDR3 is TGTGCCAGCAGCCCTTCCCCCTCTAGCGTCTCCTACGAGCAGTACTTC. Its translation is CASSPSPSSVSYEQYF.

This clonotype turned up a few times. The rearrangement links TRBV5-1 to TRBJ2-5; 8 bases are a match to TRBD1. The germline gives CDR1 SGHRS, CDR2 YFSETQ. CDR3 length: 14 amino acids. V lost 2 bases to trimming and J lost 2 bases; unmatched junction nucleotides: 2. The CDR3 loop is CASSFGQGQETQYF. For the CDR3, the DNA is TGCGCCAGCAGCTTCGGACAGGGTCAAGAGACCCAGTACTTC.

DNA for the CDR3: TGTGCCAGCAGTGCGACTTATAACACTGAAGCTTTCTTT. As protein: CASSATYNTEAFF. The V call is TRBV11-3, the J call TRBJ1-1; D gene ambiguous. The germline gives CDR1 SGHNT, CDR2 YENEEA. This CDR3 is built from 13 residues. V was shortened by 6 bases and J by 2 bases, with 10 bases between the two germline ends.

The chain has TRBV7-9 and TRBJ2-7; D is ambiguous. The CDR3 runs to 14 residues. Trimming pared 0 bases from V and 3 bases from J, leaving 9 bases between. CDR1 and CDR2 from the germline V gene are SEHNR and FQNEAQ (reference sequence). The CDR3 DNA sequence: TGTGCCAGCAGCTTAGCAGGCATGTTCTACGAGCAGTACTTC. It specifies CASSLAGMFYEQYF.